The entry that follows covers one TCR beta chain sequence. This entry comes from a study of shared clonotypes between healthy human individuals. Only in-frame clones appear in the TCRdb table, and some are missing; sequencing was by immunoSEQ multiplex PCR. Found here are roughly 2 million clones, more than 90% of them singletons; the top ten hold around 0.13%. Nashville, Tennessee was home to all donors, each a Caucasian adult. The material sequenced was naive CD4+ T cells sorted from blood. Indicated subset: CD45RA+ positively selected. This clonotype originated in a man aged 18 to 30 in good health.

CDR3 amino acids: CASSLTTDNEQYF. CDR3 coding DNA: TGTGCCAGCAGCCTAACGACGGACAACGAGCAGTACTTC. The chain recombines TRBV7-9 with TRBJ2-7, with D possibly TRBD1 on 5 matching bases. V was cut by 5 bases and J by 5 bases, with 13 bases left in between. The germline CDR1 and CDR2 sequences are SEHNR and FQNEAQ (reference sequence). The CDR3 contains 13 residues. The whole variable domain, remainder taken from reference TRBV7-9 and TRBJ2-7, is DTGVSQNPRHKITKRGQNVTFRCDPISEHNRLYWYRQTLGQGPEFLTYFQNEAQLEKSRLLSDRFSAERPKGSFSTLEIQRTEQGDSAMYLCASSLTTDNEQYFGPGTRLTVT.